Listed below are T cell receptor beta chains from one sample, sequenced in a study of patients and donors after allogeneic stem cell transplantation. TCRdb passed the RT-PCR reads through MiXCR, listing each CDR3 protein once. The table records 800,000 to 1,000,000 distinct CDR3 sequences, 15% to 20% of them present only once. Sequenced sample: blood, either unsorted or a sorted T cell fraction (not recorded which). Source of these receptors: a human donor who was either an allogeneic HSCT recipient or a stem cell or donor lymphocyte infusion donor (not recorded which). It is not recorded whose cells these are; they may come from a transplant donor. CDR3s include the opening cysteine and the closing phenylalanine or tryptophan. Each record gives: V gene, J gene, D gene, clone size, CDR3 protein, CDR3 DNA. D genes are given only for firm matches. Clone sizes are given selectively: once, few, many, or a class where the clone is expanded.

v_call: TRBV7-3
j_call: TRBJ2-5
d_call: TRBD1
clone_size: -
cdr3_aa: CASSSTGGNQETQYF
cdr3_nt: TGTGCCAGCAGCTCTACAGGGGGCAACCAAGAGACCCAGTACTTC

v_call: TRBV18
j_call: TRBJ1-2
d_call: -
clone_size: few
cdr3_aa: CASSPGTEKNYGYTF
cdr3_nt: TGTGCCAGCTCACCAGGGACTGAAAAAAACTATGGCTACACCTTC

v_call: TRBV20-1
j_call: TRBJ2-7
d_call: -
clone_size: -
cdr3_aa: CSARDTFDGSSYEQYF
cdr3_nt: TGCAGTGCTAGAGATACGTTTGACGGGAGCTCCTACGAGCAGTACTTC

v_call: TRBV7-8
j_call: TRBJ2-3
d_call: -
clone_size: -
cdr3_aa: CASSPYPTTAGDTQYF
cdr3_nt: TGTGCCAGCAGCCCATACCCGACTACCGCGGGAGATACGCAGTATTTT

v_call: TRBV2
j_call: TRBJ2-3
d_call: -
clone_size: -
cdr3_aa: CASSYPGRTDTQYF
cdr3_nt: TGTGCCAGCAGTTATCCGGGACGCACAGATACGCAGTATTTT

v_call: TRBV12-3/TRBV12-4
j_call: TRBJ2-5
d_call: -
clone_size: many
cdr3_aa: CASSLGQGKTQYF
cdr3_nt: TGTGCCAGCAGTTTAGGGCAGGGGAAGACCCAGTACTTC

v_call: TRBV12-3/TRBV12-4
j_call: TRBJ2-3
d_call: TRBD1
clone_size: -
cdr3_aa: CASIPGTGADTQYF
cdr3_nt: TGTGCCAGCATTCCCGGGACAGGCGCAGATACGCAGTATTTT

v_call: TRBV6-1
j_call: TRBJ1-2
d_call: -
clone_size: -
cdr3_aa: CASSEGEQPNYGYTF
cdr3_nt: TGTGCCAGCAGTGAAGGAGAGCAGCCTAACTATGGCTACACCTTC

v_call: TRBV6-5
j_call: TRBJ2-2
d_call: -
clone_size: few
cdr3_aa: CASSYLQYTGELFF
cdr3_nt: TGTGCCAGCAGTTACTTACAGTACACCGGGGAGCTGTTTTTT

v_call: TRBV5-1
j_call: TRBJ2-3
d_call: TRBD2
clone_size: few
cdr3_aa: CASRASGGPSTDTQYF
cdr3_nt: TGCGCCAGCAGGGCGAGCGGGGGGCCTAGCACAGATACGCAGTATTTT

v_call: TRBV3-1
j_call: TRBJ1-6
d_call: TRBD1
clone_size: -
cdr3_aa: CASSQDRDRDHSPLHF
cdr3_nt: TGTGCCAGCAGCCAAGACCGGGACAGGGATCATTCACCCCTCCACTTT

v_call: TRBV5-5
j_call: TRBJ2-4
d_call: -
clone_size: once
cdr3_aa: CASRNFPGPQAKNIQYF
cdr3_nt: TGTGCCAGCAGGAATTTTCCGGGACCGCAAGCCAAAAACATTCAGTACTTC

v_call: TRBV11-2
j_call: TRBJ2-7
d_call: TRBD2
clone_size: once
cdr3_aa: CASSFFLTSGAYEQYF
cdr3_nt: TGTGCCAGCAGCTTCTTTTTAACTAGCGGGGCTTACGAGCAGTACTTC

v_call: TRBV14
j_call: TRBJ1-1
d_call: TRBD1
clone_size: -
cdr3_aa: CASSQEYRGGTEAFF
cdr3_nt: TGTGCCAGCAGCCAAGAATACAGGGGAGGCACTGAAGCTTTCTTT

v_call: TRBV6-1
j_call: TRBJ2-2
d_call: TRBD2
clone_size: -
cdr3_aa: CASSRERGGFGELFF
cdr3_nt: TGTGCCAGCAGTAGGGAGCGGGGGGGCTTCGGGGAGCTGTTTTTT

v_call: TRBV6-1
j_call: TRBJ1-5
d_call: -
clone_size: few
cdr3_aa: CASRSTGRSNQPQHF
cdr3_nt: TGTGCCAGCAGGTCCACGGGACGGAGCAATCAGCCCCAGCATTTT

v_call: TRBV4-3
j_call: TRBJ2-1
d_call: TRBD2
clone_size: -
cdr3_aa: CASSLIIGSGHNEQFF
cdr3_nt: TGCGCCAGCAGCCTCATAATAGGTAGCGGGCACAATGAGCAGTTCTTC

v_call: TRBV10-3
j_call: TRBJ1-5
d_call: -
clone_size: many
cdr3_aa: CAISEVMISNQPQHF
cdr3_nt: TGTGCCATCAGTGAGGTGATGATTAGCAATCAGCCCCAGCATTTT

v_call: TRBV12-3/TRBV12-4
j_call: TRBJ1-1
d_call: TRBD1
clone_size: -
cdr3_aa: CASSSRTGVTEAFF
cdr3_nt: TGTGCCAGCAGTTCTAGGACAGGGGTCACTGAAGCTTTCTTT

v_call: TRBV11-2
j_call: TRBJ1-2
d_call: -
clone_size: -
cdr3_aa: CASSLAGKGYTF
cdr3_nt: TGTGCCAGCAGCTTAGCTGGGAAGGGCTACACCTTC

v_call: TRBV5-1
j_call: TRBJ2-7
d_call: TRBD1
clone_size: -
cdr3_aa: CASSGTTGSSYEQYF
cdr3_nt: TGCGCCAGCAGCGGCACGACAGGGAGCTCCTACGAGCAGTACTTC

v_call: TRBV27
j_call: TRBJ2-5
d_call: -
clone_size: -
cdr3_aa: CASSRPGDQETQYF
cdr3_nt: TGTGCCAGCAGCCGCCCGGGGGACCAAGAGACCCAGTACTTC

v_call: TRBV10-2
j_call: TRBJ2-1
d_call: TRBD2
clone_size: -
cdr3_aa: CASFGTTGNEQFF
cdr3_nt: TGCGCCAGCTTCGGGACTACTGGGAATGAGCAGTTCTTC

v_call: TRBV20-1
j_call: TRBJ2-7
d_call: -
clone_size: -
cdr3_aa: CSALGGRFSYEQYF
cdr3_nt: TGCAGTGCTTTGGGGGGCCGGTTCTCCTACGAGCAGTACTTC

v_call: TRBV5-1
j_call: TRBJ2-7
d_call: TRBD1
clone_size: few
cdr3_aa: CASSEGQSSYEQYF
cdr3_nt: TGCGCCAGCAGCGAGGGACAGAGCTCCTACGAGCAGTACTTC

v_call: TRBV6-1
j_call: TRBJ1-1
d_call: -
clone_size: -
cdr3_aa: CASSEQIEGRAEAFF
cdr3_nt: TGTGCCAGCAGTGAACAAATCGAGGGACGCGCTGAAGCTTTCTTT

v_call: TRBV9
j_call: TRBJ1-4
d_call: TRBD1
clone_size: -
cdr3_aa: CASSRQGWGEKLFF
cdr3_nt: TGTGCCAGCAGCAGACAGGGTTGGGGTGAAAAACTGTTTTTT

v_call: TRBV7-8
j_call: TRBJ2-1
d_call: TRBD2
clone_size: -
cdr3_aa: CASSLWSGGSSYNEQFF
cdr3_nt: TGTGCCAGCAGCTTATGGTCGGGAGGGAGCTCCTACAATGAGCAGTTCTTC

v_call: TRBV7-2
j_call: TRBJ1-6
d_call: TRBD1
clone_size: -
cdr3_aa: CASSLDRAVGSSPLHF
cdr3_nt: TGTGCCAGCAGCTTGGACAGGGCGGTTGGTAGTTCACCCCTCCACTTT

v_call: TRBV29-1
j_call: TRBJ1-2
d_call: TRBD1
clone_size: few
cdr3_aa: CSVGDRGREGYTF
cdr3_nt: TGCAGCGTTGGGGACAGGGGGCGCGAGGGCTACACCTTC

v_call: TRBV5-1
j_call: TRBJ1-2
d_call: -
clone_size: -
cdr3_aa: CASSPNRDGYGYTF
cdr3_nt: TGCGCCAGCAGCCCCAACAGGGATGGCTATGGCTACACCTTC

v_call: TRBV5-1
j_call: TRBJ1-1
d_call: -
clone_size: few
cdr3_aa: CASSLASARVTEAFF
cdr3_nt: TGCGCCAGCAGCTTGGCCTCGGCCAGGGTGACTGAAGCTTTCTTT

v_call: TRBV6-5
j_call: TRBJ1-1
d_call: -
clone_size: few
cdr3_aa: CASSYSSARNTEAFF
cdr3_nt: TGTGCCAGCAGTTACTCCTCAGCCCGGAACACTGAAGCTTTCTTT

v_call: TRBV2
j_call: TRBJ2-1
d_call: -
clone_size: few
cdr3_aa: CASSESGSEVYNEQFF
cdr3_nt: TGTGCCAGCAGTGAGTCGGGTAGCGAGGTCTACAATGAGCAGTTCTTC

v_call: TRBV27
j_call: TRBJ2-7
d_call: TRBD2
clone_size: -
cdr3_aa: CASSRLRETSAHEQYF
cdr3_nt: TGTGCCAGCAGTCGCCTCCGGGAAACTAGCGCCCACGAGCAGTACTTC

v_call: TRBV20-1
j_call: TRBJ1-2
d_call: TRBD1
clone_size: few
cdr3_aa: CSAAGGGRNYGYTF
cdr3_nt: TGCAGTGCTGCAGGGGGGGGCCGTAACTATGGCTACACCTTC

v_call: TRBV5-5
j_call: TRBJ1-2
d_call: TRBD1
clone_size: -
cdr3_aa: CASPGGPANYGYTF
cdr3_nt: TGTGCCAGCCCAGGGGGTCCAGCTAACTATGGCTACACCTTC

v_call: TRBV4-2
j_call: TRBJ1-1
d_call: TRBD1
clone_size: once
cdr3_aa: CASSLIGGTGRSEAFF
cdr3_nt: TGTGCCAGCAGCCTTATTGGTGGGACAGGGAGATCTGAAGCTTTCTTT

v_call: TRBV11-2
j_call: TRBJ2-1
d_call: TRBD2
clone_size: -
cdr3_aa: CASSMIAGYNEQFF
cdr3_nt: TGTGCCAGCAGCATGATAGCGGGGTACAATGAGCAGTTCTTC

v_call: TRBV6-1
j_call: TRBJ1-3
d_call: -
clone_size: few
cdr3_aa: CASTPTPGGPEGNTIYF
cdr3_nt: TGTGCCAGCACCCCTACCCCCGGCGGCCCAGAGGGAAACACCATATATTTT

v_call: TRBV4-3
j_call: TRBJ2-3
d_call: -
clone_size: few
cdr3_aa: CASSQGARAATDTQYF
cdr3_nt: TGCGCCAGCAGCCAAGGCGCACGGGCTGCCACAGATACGCAGTATTTT

v_call: TRBV29-1
j_call: TRBJ1-2
d_call: -
clone_size: few
cdr3_aa: CSVERGSNYGYTF
cdr3_nt: TGCAGCGTTGAAAGAGGTTCTAACTATGGCTACACCTTC

v_call: TRBV12-3/TRBV12-4
j_call: TRBJ1-4
d_call: TRBD1
clone_size: -
cdr3_aa: CTSSLPRTGLREKLFF
cdr3_nt: TGTACCAGCAGTTTACCAAGGACAGGGTTGAGGGAAAAACTGTTTTTT

v_call: TRBV6-2/TRBV6-3
j_call: TRBJ2-1
d_call: TRBD1
clone_size: few
cdr3_aa: CASSYSTNRDRGYNEQFF
cdr3_nt: TGTGCCAGCAGTTACTCAACGAACCGGGACAGGGGCTACAATGAGCAGTTCTTC

v_call: TRBV2
j_call: TRBJ2-3
d_call: TRBD2
clone_size: -
cdr3_aa: CASRGPDNSGKRSTQYF
cdr3_nt: TGTGCCAGCAGGGGTCCGGATAATAGCGGGAAGAGGTCTACGCAGTATTTT

v_call: TRBV6-1
j_call: TRBJ2-7
d_call: -
clone_size: few
cdr3_aa: CASSPWRVGYEQYF
cdr3_nt: TGTGCCAGCAGTCCCTGGCGGGTGGGCTACGAGCAGTACTTC

v_call: TRBV15
j_call: TRBJ2-2
d_call: -
clone_size: many
cdr3_aa: CATSSPWAGMSGELFF
cdr3_nt: TGTGCCACCAGCAGCCCTTGGGCGGGGATGAGCGGGGAGCTGTTTTTT

v_call: TRBV5-1
j_call: TRBJ2-2
d_call: -
clone_size: few
cdr3_aa: CASSSGQVNTGELFF
cdr3_nt: TGCGCCAGCAGCTCGGGACAAGTGAACACCGGGGAGCTGTTTTTT

v_call: TRBV4-2
j_call: TRBJ2-5
d_call: TRBD2
clone_size: -
cdr3_aa: CASSQGSGGLQETQYF
cdr3_nt: TGTGCCAGCAGCCAAGGTAGCGGGGGACTCCAAGAGACCCAGTACTTC

v_call: TRBV3-1
j_call: TRBJ1-2
d_call: -
clone_size: -
cdr3_aa: CASSQEMGPYGYTF
cdr3_nt: TGTGCCAGCAGCCAAGAGATGGGGCCCTATGGCTACACCTTC